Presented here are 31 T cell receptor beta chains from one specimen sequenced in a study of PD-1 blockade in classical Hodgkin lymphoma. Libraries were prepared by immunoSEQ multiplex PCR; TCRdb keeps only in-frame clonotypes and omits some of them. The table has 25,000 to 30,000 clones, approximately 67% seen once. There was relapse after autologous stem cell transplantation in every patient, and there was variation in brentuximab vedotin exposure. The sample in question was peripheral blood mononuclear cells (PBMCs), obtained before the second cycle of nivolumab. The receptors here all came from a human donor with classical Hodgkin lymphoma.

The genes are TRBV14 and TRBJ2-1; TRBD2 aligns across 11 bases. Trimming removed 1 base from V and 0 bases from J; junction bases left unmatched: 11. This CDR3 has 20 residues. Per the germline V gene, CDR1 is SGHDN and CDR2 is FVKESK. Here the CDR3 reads CASSQGELAGGKSSYNEQFF. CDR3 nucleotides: TGTGCCAGCAGCCAAGGTGAGCTAGCGGGAGGCAAGAGCTCCTACAATGAGCAGTTCTTC.

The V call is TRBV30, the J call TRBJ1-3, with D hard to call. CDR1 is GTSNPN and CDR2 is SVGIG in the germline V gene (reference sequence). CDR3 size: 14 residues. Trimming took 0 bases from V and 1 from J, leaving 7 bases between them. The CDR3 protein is CAWSVLGSGNTIYF. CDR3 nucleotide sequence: TGTGCCTGGAGTGTATTGGGGTCTGGAAACACCATATATTTT.

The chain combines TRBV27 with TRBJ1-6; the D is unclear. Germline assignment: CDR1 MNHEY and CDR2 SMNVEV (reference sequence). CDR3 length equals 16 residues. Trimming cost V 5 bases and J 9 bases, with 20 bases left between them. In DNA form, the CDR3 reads TGTGCCAGCAGTCTCTCTTCGACGGGTTGGGGTTCACCCCTCCACTTT. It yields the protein CASSLSSTGWGSPLHF.

The CDR3 DNA follows: TGTGCCAGCAGTTACCTCTCGGTGAACACTGAAGCTTTCTTT. Its translation: CASSYLSVNTEAFF. The genes are TRBV6-5 and TRBJ1-1; the D is unclear. The CDR3 runs to 14 residues. V was cut by 2 bases and J by 0 bases, with 7 bases left in between. Germline V lookup: CDR1 MNHEY, CDR2 SVGAGI.

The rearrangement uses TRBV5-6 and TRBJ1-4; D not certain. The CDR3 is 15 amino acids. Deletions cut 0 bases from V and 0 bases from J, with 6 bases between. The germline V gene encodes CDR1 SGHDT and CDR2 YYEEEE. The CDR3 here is CASSLDSTTNEKLFF. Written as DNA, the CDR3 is TGTGCCAGCAGCTTGGACAGCACAACTAATGAAAAACTGTTTTTT.

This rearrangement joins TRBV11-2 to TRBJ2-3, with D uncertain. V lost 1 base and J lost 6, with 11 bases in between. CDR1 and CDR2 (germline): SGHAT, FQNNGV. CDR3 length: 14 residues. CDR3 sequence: CASSLGGNGDTQYF. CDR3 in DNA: TGTGCCAGCAGCTTAGGCGGAAACGGGGATACGCAGTATTTT.

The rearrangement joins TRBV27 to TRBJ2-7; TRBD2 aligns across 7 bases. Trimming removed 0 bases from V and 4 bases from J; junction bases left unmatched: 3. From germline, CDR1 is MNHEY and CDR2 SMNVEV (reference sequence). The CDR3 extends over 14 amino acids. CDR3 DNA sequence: TGTGCCAGCAGTTTATCCTCGGGGGGTTACGAGCAGTACTTC. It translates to CASSLSSGGYEQYF.

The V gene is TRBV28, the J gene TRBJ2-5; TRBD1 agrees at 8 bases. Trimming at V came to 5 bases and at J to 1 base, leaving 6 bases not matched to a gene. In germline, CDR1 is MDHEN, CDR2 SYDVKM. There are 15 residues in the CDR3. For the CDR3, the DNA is TGTGCCAGCAGTCCGGAGGGACAGGCCCAAGAGACCCAGTACTTC. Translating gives CASSPEGQAQETQYF.

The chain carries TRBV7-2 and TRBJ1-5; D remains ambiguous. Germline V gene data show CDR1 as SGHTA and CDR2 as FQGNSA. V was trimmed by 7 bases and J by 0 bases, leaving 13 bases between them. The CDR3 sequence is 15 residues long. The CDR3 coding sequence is TGTGCCAGCACCCCGGAATGGGATAGCAATCAGCCCCAGCATTTT. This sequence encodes CASTPEWDSNQPQHF.

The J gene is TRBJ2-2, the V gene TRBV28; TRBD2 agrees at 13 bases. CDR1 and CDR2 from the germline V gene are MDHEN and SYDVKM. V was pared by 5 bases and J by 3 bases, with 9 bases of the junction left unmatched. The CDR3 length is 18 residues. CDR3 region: CASSPLTSGRGDTGELFF. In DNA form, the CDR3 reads TGTGCCAGCAGTCCCCTAACTAGCGGGAGGGGCGACACCGGGGAGCTGTTTTTT.

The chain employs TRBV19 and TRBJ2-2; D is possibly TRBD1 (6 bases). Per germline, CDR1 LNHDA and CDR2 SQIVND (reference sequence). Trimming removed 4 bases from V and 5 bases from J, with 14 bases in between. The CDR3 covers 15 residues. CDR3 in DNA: TGTGCCAGTAGTAGAAATCAGGGGTTGACCGGGGAGCTGTTTTTT. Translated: CASSRNQGLTGELFF.

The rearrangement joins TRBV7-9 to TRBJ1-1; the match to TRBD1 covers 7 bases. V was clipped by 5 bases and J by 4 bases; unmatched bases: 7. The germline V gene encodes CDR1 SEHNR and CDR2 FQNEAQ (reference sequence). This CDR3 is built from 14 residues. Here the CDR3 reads CASSEKQGFTEAFF. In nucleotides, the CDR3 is TGTGCCAGCAGCGAAAAACAGGGGTTCACTGAAGCTTTCTTT.

CDR3 in DNA: TGTGCCTGCCGGGTCACCACAGGATATAATTCACCCCTCCACTTT. It codes for CACRVTTGYNSPLHF. This chain uses TRBV28 with TRBJ1-6, with D perhaps TRBD1 (5 bases). This CDR3 contains 15 residues. The germline V gene encodes CDR1 MDHEN and CDR2 SYDVKM. The ends were cut back, 11 bases at V and 4 bases at J, with 18 bases in the middle. Full variable domain (rest looked up from reference TRBV28 and TRBJ1-6): DVKVTQSSRYLVKRTGEKVFLECVQDMDHENMFWYRQDPGLGLRLIYFSYDVKMKEKGDIPEGYSVSREKKERFSLILESASTNQTSMYLCACRVTTGYNSPLHFGNGTRLTVT.

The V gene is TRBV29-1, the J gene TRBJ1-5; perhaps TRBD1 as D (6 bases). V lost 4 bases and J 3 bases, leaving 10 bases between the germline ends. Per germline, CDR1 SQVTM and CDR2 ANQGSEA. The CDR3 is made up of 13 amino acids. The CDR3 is CSVAGAVNQPQHF. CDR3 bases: TGCAGCGTTGCAGGGGCCGTCAATCAGCCCCAGCATTTT. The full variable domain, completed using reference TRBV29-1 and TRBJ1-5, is SAVISQKPSRDICQRGTSLTIQCQVDSQVTMMFWYRQQPGQSLTLIATANQGSEATYESGFVIDKFPISRPNLTFSTLTVSNMSPEDSSIYLCSVAGAVNQPQHFGDGTRLSIL.

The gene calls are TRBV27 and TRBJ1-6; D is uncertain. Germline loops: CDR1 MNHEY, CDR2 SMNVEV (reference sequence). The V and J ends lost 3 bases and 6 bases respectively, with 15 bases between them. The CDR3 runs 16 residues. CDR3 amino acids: CASSFSLGLGNSPLHF. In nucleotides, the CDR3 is TGTGCCAGCAGTTTTAGTTTGGGGTTGGGTAATTCACCCCTCCACTTT.

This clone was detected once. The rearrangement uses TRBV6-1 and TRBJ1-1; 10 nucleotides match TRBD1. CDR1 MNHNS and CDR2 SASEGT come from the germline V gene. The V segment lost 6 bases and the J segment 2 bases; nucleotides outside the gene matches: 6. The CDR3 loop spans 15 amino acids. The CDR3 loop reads CASRDRQGANTEAFF. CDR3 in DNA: TGTGCCAGCAGGGATAGACAGGGGGCTAACACTGAAGCTTTCTTT.

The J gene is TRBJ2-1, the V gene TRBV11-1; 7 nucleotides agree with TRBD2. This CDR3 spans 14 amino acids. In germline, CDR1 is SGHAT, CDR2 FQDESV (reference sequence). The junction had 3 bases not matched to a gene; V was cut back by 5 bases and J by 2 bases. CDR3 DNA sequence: TGTGCCAGCAGCCCAGCGGGGCCCTACAATGAGCAGTTCTTC. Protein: CASSPAGPYNEQFF. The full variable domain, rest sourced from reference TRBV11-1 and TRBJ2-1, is EAEVAQSPRYKITEKSQAVAFWCDPISGHATLYWYRQILGQGPELLVQFQDESVVDDSQLPKDRFSAERLKGVDSTLKIQPAELGDSAMYLCASSPAGPYNEQFFGPGTRLTVL.

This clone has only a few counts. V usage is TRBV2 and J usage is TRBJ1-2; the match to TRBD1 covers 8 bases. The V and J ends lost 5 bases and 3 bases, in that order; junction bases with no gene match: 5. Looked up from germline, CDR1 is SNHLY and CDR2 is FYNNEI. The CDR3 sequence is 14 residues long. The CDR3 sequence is CASSYDRGDYGYTF. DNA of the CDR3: TGTGCCAGCAGTTACGACAGGGGTGACTATGGCTACACCTTC.

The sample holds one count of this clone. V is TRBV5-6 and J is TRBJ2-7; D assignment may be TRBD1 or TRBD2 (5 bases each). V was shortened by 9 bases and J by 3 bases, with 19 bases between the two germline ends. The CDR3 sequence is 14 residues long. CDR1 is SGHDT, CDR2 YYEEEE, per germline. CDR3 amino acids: CATSEAGTIYEQYF. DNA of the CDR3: TGTGCCACCAGTGAGGCCGGGACGATCTACGAGCAGTACTTC.

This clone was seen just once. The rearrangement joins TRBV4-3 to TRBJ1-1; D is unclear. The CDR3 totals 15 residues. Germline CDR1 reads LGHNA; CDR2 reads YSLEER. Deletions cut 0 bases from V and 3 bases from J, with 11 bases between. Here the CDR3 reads CASSQDQTLYTEAFF. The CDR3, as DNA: TGCGCCAGCAGCCAAGATCAAACGTTATACACTGAAGCTTTCTTT.

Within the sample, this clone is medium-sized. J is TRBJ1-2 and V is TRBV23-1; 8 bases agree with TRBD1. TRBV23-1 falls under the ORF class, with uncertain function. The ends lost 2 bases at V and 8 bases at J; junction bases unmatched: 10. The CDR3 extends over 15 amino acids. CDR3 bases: TGCGCCAGCAGTCAAGTCAGCAGGGGGCAAGGGGGCTACACCTTC. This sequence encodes CASSQVSRGQGGYTF.

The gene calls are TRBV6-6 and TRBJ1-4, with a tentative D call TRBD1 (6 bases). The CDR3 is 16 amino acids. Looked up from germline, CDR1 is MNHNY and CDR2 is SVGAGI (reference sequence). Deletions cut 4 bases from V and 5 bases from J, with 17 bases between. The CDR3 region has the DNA TGTGCCAGCAGTTGGAGAGGGACACAATTCAATGAAAAACTGTTTTTT. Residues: CASSWRGTQFNEKLFF.

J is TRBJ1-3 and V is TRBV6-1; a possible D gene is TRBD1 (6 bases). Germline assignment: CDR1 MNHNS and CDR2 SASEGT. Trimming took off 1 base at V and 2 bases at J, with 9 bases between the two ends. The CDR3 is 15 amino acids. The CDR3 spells CASSEGNRAGNTIYF. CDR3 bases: TGTGCCAGCAGTGAAGGTAACAGGGCTGGAAACACCATATATTTT.

The CDR3 DNA is TGTGCTAGTGGTCCGGGACAGGGCTTAAAGGATGAGCAGTTCTTC. This gives the protein CASGPGQGLKDEQFF. The chain is built from TRBV12-5 and TRBJ2-1; 9 bases fit TRBD1. The J segment lost 8 bases and the V segment lost 5 bases, leaving 10 bases of the junction unmatched. The CDR3 consists of 15 residues. CDR1 and CDR2 from the germline V gene are LGHNT and FRNRAP.

CDR3 nucleotide sequence: TGCAGCGTTGAGATAACAGTTGCGGCAGGCCCGGCCAATGAGCAGTTCTTC. It is translated as CSVEITVAAGPANEQFF. The chain joins TRBV29-1 to TRBJ2-1, with no clear D. CDR3 size: 17 residues. Trimming stripped 3 bases from V and 6 bases from J, with 24 bases between. The V gene's germline CDR1 is SQVTM and CDR2 ANQGSEA.

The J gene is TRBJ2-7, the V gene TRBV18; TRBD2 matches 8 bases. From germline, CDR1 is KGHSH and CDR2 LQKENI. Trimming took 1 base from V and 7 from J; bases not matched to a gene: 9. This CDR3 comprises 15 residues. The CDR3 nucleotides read TGTGCCAGCTCACCACTCCCAGCGGGAGTATTGGAGCAGTACTTC. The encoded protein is CASSPLPAGVLEQYF.

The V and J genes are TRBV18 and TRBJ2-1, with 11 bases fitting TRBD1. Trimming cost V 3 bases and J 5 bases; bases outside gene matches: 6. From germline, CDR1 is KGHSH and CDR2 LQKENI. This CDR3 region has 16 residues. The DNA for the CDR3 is TGTGCCAGCTCACCGAAGGACAGGGGGCAGAACAATGAGCAGTTCTTC. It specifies CASSPKDRGQNNEQFF.

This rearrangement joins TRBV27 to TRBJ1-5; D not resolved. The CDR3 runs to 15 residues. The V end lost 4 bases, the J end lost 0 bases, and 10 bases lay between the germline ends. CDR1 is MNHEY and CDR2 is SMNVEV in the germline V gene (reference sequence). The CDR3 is CASSYNGPSNQPQHF. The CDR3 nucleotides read TGTGCCAGCAGTTACAACGGACCTAGCAATCAGCCCCAGCATTTT.

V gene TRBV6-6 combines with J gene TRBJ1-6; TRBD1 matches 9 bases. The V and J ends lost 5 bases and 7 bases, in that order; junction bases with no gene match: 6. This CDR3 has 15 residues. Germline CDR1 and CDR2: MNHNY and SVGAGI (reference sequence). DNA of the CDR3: TGTGCCAGCAGTACCTCCGGACAGGGGAATTCACCCCTCCACTTT. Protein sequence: CASSTSGQGNSPLHF.

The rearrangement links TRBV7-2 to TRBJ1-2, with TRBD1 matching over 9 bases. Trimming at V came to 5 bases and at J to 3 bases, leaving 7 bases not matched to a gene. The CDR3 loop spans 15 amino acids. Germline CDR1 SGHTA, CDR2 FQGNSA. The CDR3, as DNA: TGTGCCAGCAGCCGGAAACAGGGGGCAGACTATGGCTACACCTTC. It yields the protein CASSRKQGADYGYTF.

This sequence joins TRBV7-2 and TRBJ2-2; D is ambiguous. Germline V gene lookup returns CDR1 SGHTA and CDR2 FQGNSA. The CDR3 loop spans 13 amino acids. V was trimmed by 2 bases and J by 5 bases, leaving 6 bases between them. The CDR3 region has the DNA TGTGCCAGCAGCTTACTGGGAACCGGGGAGCTGTTTTTT. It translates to CASSLLGTGELFF.